This entry lists 2 T cell receptor beta chains sequenced from one sample in a study of shared clonotypes between healthy human individuals. Assay used: immunoSEQ multiplex PCR; TCRdb lists only in-frame clones, some missing. Of roughly 590,000 clones listed, less than 97% are singletons. Naive CD8 isolation took CD45RO-negative cells positively selected for CCR7 and excluded terminally differentiated effector memory CD45RA+ cells. Sequencing was performed on naive CD8+ T cells sorted from blood. The receptors were sampled from a woman aged 25 to 39 in good health.

V gene TRBV13 combines with J gene TRBJ2-7; 9 bases agree with TRBD1. Trimming removed 5 bases from V and 4 bases from J; junction bases left unmatched: 9. The CDR3 is 15 residues long. The germline V gene encodes CDR1 PRHDT and CDR2 FYEKMQ (reference sequence). The CDR3 loop is CASSPGTGRPYEQYF. DNA of the CDR3: TGTGCCAGCAGCCCAGGGACAGGGCGCCCGTACGAGCAGTACTTC.

V and J are TRBV4-1 and TRBJ2-7; D not resolved. The CDR3 is 12 residues long. Germline values: CDR1 MGHRA, CDR2 YSYEKL. V was trimmed by 2 bases and J by 4 bases, leaving 6 bases between them. DNA for the CDR3: TGCGCCAGCAGCCAAAGGGCTTACGAGCAGTACTTC. Translated: CASSQRAYEQYF.